This entry concerns a single T cell receptor (beta chain). What it recognizes is unknown. This sample is drawn from a study of beta chain features in type 1 diabetes. Study conclusions and caveats: Naive, central memory and Treg TCRB repertoires appeared more alike in patients than in healthy donors. Whether TCRB rearrangement is influenced by HLA type was left unresolved in this analysis. VDJ junctions in type 1 diabetes patients carried more deletions and fewer insertions.

Sequencing targeted expressed TCRB transcripts, as all isolated RNA had been reverse transcribed. Repertoires were generated with immunoSEQ multiplex PCR, while TCRdb's copy carries only in-frame clones and drops some. This sample yields some 500,000 clones, of which roughly 11% are seen a single time; roughly 0.046% belongs to the top ten. The length of the CDR3 is 14 residues. Germline values: CDR1 ENHRY, CDR2 SYGVKD. Trimming at V came to 6 bases and at J to 6 bases, leaving 0 bases not matched to a gene. The TCR sequence derives from a woman between 18 and 30 years old in good health. The sample consisted of naive CD4+ T cells from blood. The rearrangement joins TRBV10-3 to TRBJ2-1; 15 nucleotides match TRBD2. The CDR3 region is CAIRGLAGGNEQFF. The DNA for the CDR3 is TGTGCCATCAGGGGACTAGCGGGAGGCAATGAGCAGTTCTTC.